These T cell receptor beta chains were read from a single sample in a study of T cell changes during pregnancy in multiple sclerosis. Generated by immunoSEQ multiplex PCR, the TCRdb table keeps only in-frame clones and is missing some. The sample carries tens of thousands of clones, almost 95% recorded once. The sequencing used peripheral blood, collected in the third trimester of pregnancy. All receptors derive from a female donor in good health, enrolled as a control in a pregnancy study. CDR3s include the opening cysteine and the closing phenylalanine or tryptophan. A D gene is named only where the DNA matches it firmly. Part of the rows lack a size; the others show once, few, many or a class for expanded clones.

TRBV5-1	-	TRBD1	TRBJ2-5	CASSGGTGVLETQYF	TGCGCCAGCAGCGGCGGGACAGGGGTGCTTGAGACCCAGTACTTC
TRBV2	-	TRBD2	TRBJ2-7	CASRESLAGFYEQYF	TGTGCCAGCCGGGAGTCTCTAGCGGGTTTCTACGAGCAGTACTTC
TRBV18	-	-	TRBJ2-5	CASSPPGGTQYF	TGTGCCAGCTCACCACCGGGAGGGACCCAGTACTTC
TRBV7-9	-	TRBD1	TRBJ2-3	CASSFDRQGNTDTQYF	TGTGCCAGCAGCTTCGACCGACAGGGAAACACAGATACGCAGTATTTT
TRBV6-4	-	-	TRBJ2-6	CASSDSRTVPSGANVLTF	TGTGCCAGCAGTGACTCAAGGACAGTCCCCTCTGGGGCCAACGTCCTGACTTTC
TRBV25-1	-	TRBD2	TRBJ2-5	CASSEYYRGGRETQYF	TGTGCCAGCAGTGAATATTACCGGGGGGGCCGAGAGACCCAGTACTTC
TRBV6-4	few	TRBD2	TRBJ2-5	CASSDTSGGQETQYF	TGTGCCAGCAGTGACACTAGCGGGGGCCAAGAGACCCAGTACTTC
TRBV5-1	-	-	TRBJ2-7	CASSLSPGPYEQYF	TGCGCCAGCAGCTTGTCTCCAGGTCCCTACGAGCAGTACTTC
TRBV7-3	-	TRBD2	TRBJ2-3	CASSMGLAGGTQYF	TGTGCCAGCAGCATGGGACTAGCGGGGGGTACGCAGTATTTT
TRBV13	-	TRBD1	TRBJ2-4	CASSSRQGLDIQYF	TGTGCCAGCAGCTCCCGACAGGGATTGGACATTCAGTACTTC
TRBV23-1	-	TRBD1	TRBJ1-2	CASSRGQGPNGYTF	TGCGCCAGCAGTCGGGGACAGGGACCGAATGGCTACACCTTC
TRBV5-4	-	TRBD2	TRBJ2-7	CASSPSLAGGSYEQYF	TGTGCCAGCAGCCCCTCACTAGCGGGAGGGTCCTACGAGCAGTACTTC
TRBV6-6	-	-	TRBJ1-4	CASNMSGREKLFF	TGTGCCAGCAATATGTCCGGGAGGGAAAAACTGTTTTTT
TRBV11-2	once	-	TRBJ1-1	CASSHYGNTEAFF	TGTGCCAGCAGCCATTACGGGAACACTGAAGCTTTCTTT
TRBV28	-	TRBD1	TRBJ2-5	CASREGYRDRGRGETQYF	TGTGCCAGCAGAGAAGGTTACCGGGACAGGGGGCGCGGGGAGACCCAGTACTTC
TRBV7-9	-	-	TRBJ1-6	CASSSPPERSYNSPLHF	TGTGCCAGCAGCTCCCCCCCAGAGAGGTCCTATAATTCACCCCTCCACTTT
TRBV5-1	-	TRBD1	TRBJ1-2	CASSFGQGYGYTF	TGCGCCAGCAGCTTCGGACAGGGCTATGGCTACACCTTC
TRBV7-9	-	-	TRBJ2-3	CASSLRESSTDTQYF	TGTGCCAGCAGCTTAAGGGAGTCAAGCACAGATACGCAGTATTTT
TRBV9	-	TRBD2	TRBJ2-1	CASSVVLAGVGEQFF	TGTGCCAGCAGCGTAGTTCTAGCGGGAGTGGGTGAGCAGTTCTTC
TRBV19	once	TRBD1	TRBJ2-2	CASSGTGLAGELFF	TGTGCCTCCTCCGGGACAGGGTTGGCCGGGGAGCTGTTTTTT
TRBV2	-	TRBD2	TRBJ2-3	CASSRLAARTDTQYF	TGTGCCAGCAGTCGACTAGCGGCACGCACAGATACGCAGTATTTT
TRBV4-1	-	-	TRBJ2-7	CASSQGAQGSYEQYF	TGCGCCAGCAGCCAAGGGGCACAGGGCTCCTACGAGCAGTACTTC
TRBV19	few	TRBD1	TRBJ1-6	CATGTGYSPLHF	TGTGCTACCGGGACAGGGTACTCACCCCTCCACTTT
TRBV5-8	-	TRBD1	TRBJ1-5	CASSRQGTQPQHF	TGTGCCAGCAGCAGACAGGGGACTCAGCCCCAGCATTTT
TRBV6-1	-	-	TRBJ1-6	CASSELADTSSLHF	TGTGCCAGCAGTGAATTGGCAGACACCTCCTCCCTCCACTTT
TRBV7-6	-	TRBD1	TRBJ2-3	CASSLAQGAGTDTQYF	TGTGCCAGCAGCTTAGCGCAGGGGGCCGGCACAGATACGCAGTATTTT
TRBV5-1	once	TRBD2	TRBJ2-5	CASSLEWTSGGLDQETQYF	TGCGCCAGCAGCTTGGAATGGACTAGCGGGGGGCTTGACCAAGAGACCCAGTACTTC
TRBV18	-	-	TRBJ2-7	CASSPWAPGTLNEQYF	TGTGCCAGCTCCCCTTGGGCACCTGGTACCCTGAACGAGCAGTACTTC
TRBV6-6	-	-	TRBJ2-3	CASRGGGSDTQYF	TGTGCCAGCAGGGGGGGTGGATCAGATACGCAGTATTTT
TRBV5-1	-	TRBD2	TRBJ2-3	CASSWGLAGEDTQYF	TGCGCCAGCAGCTGGGGACTAGCGGGGGAGGATACGCAGTATTTT
TRBV5-1	once	TRBD2	TRBJ2-5	CASSLAASGGAVETQYF	TGCGCCAGCAGCTTGGCGGCTAGCGGGGGGGCCGTGGAGACCCAGTACTTC
TRBV11-3	-	-	TRBJ2-3	CASSLVSGTDTQYF	TGTGCCAGCAGCTTGGTTAGCGGCACAGATACGCAGTATTTT
TRBV6-6	-	TRBD1	TRBJ1-6	CASSPGQDNSPLHF	TGTGCCAGCAGTCCCGGACAGGACAATTCACCCCTCCACTTT
TRBV18	-	-	TRBJ1-1	CASSPLLGDTEAFF	TGTGCCAGCTCACCTCTCTTAGGGGATACTGAAGCTTTCTTT
TRBV19	-	TRBD1	TRBJ1-1	CASSTGWTGGISEAFF	TGTGCCAGTAGTACGGGCTGGACAGGGGGCATTAGTGAAGCTTTCTTT
TRBV7-9	once	TRBD2	TRBJ2-5	CASSLLGLAGQETQYF	TGTGCCAGCAGCTTATTGGGACTAGCGGGGCAAGAGACCCAGTACTTC
TRBV11-2	-	TRBD1	TRBJ1-1	CASSSFRNQGVPEAFF	TGTGCCAGCAGCTCCTTCCGGAACCAGGGGGTCCCTGAAGCTTTCTTT
TRBV4-2	once	-	TRBJ1-3	CASSQGRRELSGNTIYF	TGTGCCAGCAGCCAAGGTCGCCGGGAACTCTCTGGAAACACCATATATTTT
TRBV19	-	-	TRBJ2-1	CASSLIRGSYNEQFF	TGTGCCAGTAGCTTGATCAGGGGTTCCTACAATGAGCAGTTCTTC
TRBV5-1	-	TRBD1	TRBJ2-3	CASSLAWGTGGTDTQYF	TGCGCCAGCAGCTTGGCCTGGGGGACAGGGGGCACAGATACGCAGTATTTT
TRBV6-5	-	-	TRBJ1-6	CASSYSAGPYNSPLHF	TGTGCCAGCAGTTACTCGGCAGGGCCCTATAATTCACCCCTCCACTTT
TRBV10-3	-	TRBD2	TRBJ2-1	CAISEELAGINEQFF	TGTGCCATCAGTGAGGAACTAGCGGGGATCAATGAGCAGTTCTTC
TRBV2	-	-	TRBJ2-7	CASSVGWDEQYF	TGTGCCAGCAGTGTGGGCTGGGACGAGCAGTACTTC
TRBV4-1	-	TRBD1	TRBJ2-7	CASSQARVDRAVYEQYF	TGCGCCAGCAGCCAAGCAAGGGTTGACAGGGCGGTCTACGAGCAGTACTTC
TRBV9	-	TRBD2	TRBJ2-2	CASSATSGANTGELFF	TGTGCCAGCAGCGCTACTAGCGGGGCGAACACCGGGGAGCTGTTTTTT
TRBV9	-	TRBD1	TRBJ2-2	CASSVGDSLGGELFF	TGTGCCAGCAGCGTAGGGGACAGCCTGGGCGGGGAGCTGTTTTTT
TRBV28	once	TRBD1	TRBJ2-7	CASSFPRQGGSYEQYF	TGTGCCAGCAGTTTCCCCCGACAGGGGGGGTCCTACGAGCAGTACTTC
TRBV5-6	-	TRBD1	TRBJ1-4	CASSGAGGRVYEKLFF	TGTGCCAGCAGCGGCGCAGGGGGACGAGTGTATGAAAAACTGTTTTTT
TRBV5-6	-	-	TRBJ2-7	CASSPIGPYEQYF	TGTGCCAGCAGCCCCATTGGCCCGTACGAGCAGTACTTC
TRBV6-5	-	TRBD1	TRBJ2-7	CASRQGASSYEQYF	TGTGCCAGCAGGCAGGGGGCATCCTCCTACGAGCAGTACTTC
TRBV5-1	-	-	TRBJ1-2	CASSLPDYYGYTF	TGCGCCAGCAGCTTGCCGGACTACTATGGCTACACCTTC
TRBV4-1	-	TRBD2	TRBJ2-2	CASSPKLAGGHTGELFF	TGCGCCAGCAGCCCGAAACTAGCGGGGGGTCACACCGGGGAGCTGTTTTTT
TRBV9	-	-	TRBJ2-5	CASSVAPRGETQYF	TGTGCCAGCAGCGTAGCCCCCCGGGGGGAGACCCAGTACTTC
TRBV7-6	-	TRBD1	TRBJ2-1	CASRGQNSNNEQFF	TGTGCCAGCAGGGGACAGAATTCTAACAATGAGCAGTTCTTC
TRBV28	-	-	TRBJ2-7	CASTRRGEQYF	TGTGCCAGCACCAGGAGGGGCGAGCAGTACTTC
TRBV13	-	TRBD1	TRBJ2-5	CASSEYGTGGRETQYF	TGTGCCAGCAGCGAATACGGGACAGGGGGCAGAGAGACCCAGTACTTC
TRBV5-8	-	-	TRBJ2-7	CASSLLELYEQYF	TGTGCCAGCAGTCTCTTGGAGCTCTACGAGCAGTACTTC